The 21 T cell receptor beta chains below all came from one sample that was sequenced in a study of radiotherapy plus CTLA-4 blockade in lung cancer. Produced via immunoSEQ multiplex PCR; TCRdb's table is partial and in-frame only. This sample has tens of thousands of clones, with less than 85% found just once. Source: peripheral blood, taken from a patient treated with radiotherapy plus ipilimumab. All receptors come from a human donor with non-small cell lung cancer who had a complete response to radiotherapy plus ipilimumab.

The V call is TRBV7-3, the J call TRBJ2-7; 8 nucleotides agree with TRBD1. Germline loops: CDR1 SGHTA, CDR2 FQGTGA. After removal of 5 bases from V and 1 base from J, the junction contained 7 bases not matched to a gene. The CDR3 totals 15 residues. CDR3 sequence (DNA): TGTGCCAGCAGCCCGGACGGACAGGGTTCCTACGAGCAGTACTTC. Residues: CASSPDGQGSYEQYF.

The table lists this clone with a count of one. This chain links TRBV5-6 with TRBJ2-7; 7 positions agree with TRBD1. CDR1 is SGHDT and CDR2 is YYEEEE in the germline V gene. CDR3 length equals 14 residues. The junction had 12 bases not matched to a gene; V was cut back by 6 bases and J by 6 bases. The CDR3 DNA is TGTGCCAGCACCAGACAGGGAAGGATGACCGAGCAGTACTTC. This gives the protein CASTRQGRMTEQYF.

This clone showed up just a few times. At one of its ends the junction is not consistent with the germline gene, which may arise from a read error. The chain is built from TRBV5-3 and TRBJ2-7; the D is unclear. TRBV5-3 is marked as an open reading frame, function uncertain. The CDR3 is 12 amino acids. The CDR3 loop reads CASSSGSYEQYF. The CDR3 DNA is TGTGCCAGCAGCTCGGGTTCCTACGAGCAGTACTTC.

There are a few counts of this clone. This chain joins TRBV5-5 and TRBJ2-5; D perhaps matches TRBD2 (6 bases). Trimming stripped 2 bases from V and 4 bases from J, with 12 bases between. The CDR3 sequence is 14 residues long. Germline V gene data show CDR1 as SGHKS and CDR2 as YYEKEE (reference sequence). The DNA of the CDR3 is TGTGCCAGCAGCTTTTTTGGGGGGATAGAGACCCAGTACTTC. Translated, it gives CASSFFGGIETQYF.

V usage is TRBV27 and J usage is TRBJ2-7; 9 bases map to TRBD1. The CDR3 runs 15 residues. V was clipped by 5 bases and J by 3 bases; unmatched bases: 8. From germline, CDR1 is MNHEY and CDR2 SMNVEV (reference sequence). In DNA form, the CDR3 reads TGTGCCAGCAGTCTGAGTCCGGGACAGGGCTACGAGCAGTACTTC. The encoded protein is CASSLSPGQGYEQYF.

The chain employs TRBV7-8 and TRBJ1-5, with D tentatively TRBD1 (5 bases). This CDR3 spans 16 amino acids. The V end lost 2 bases, the J end lost 4 bases, and 15 bases lay between the germline ends. Germline CDR1 is SGHVS and CDR2 is FQNEAQ. The CDR3 is CASSLWQGTENQPQHF. The DNA of the CDR3 is TGTGCCAGCAGCTTATGGCAGGGAACGGAAAATCAGCCCCAGCATTTT.

The V call is TRBV9, the J call TRBJ2-1; unclear D gene. Trimming shortened V by 0 bases and J by 7 bases, and 8 bases separated the two germline ends. Germline V CDR1 and CDR2: SGDLS, YYNGEE. This CDR3 comprises 13 residues. The CDR3 loop is CASSVERLNEQFF. Here the CDR3 DNA reads TGTGCCAGCAGCGTAGAGCGTTTAAATGAGCAGTTCTTC.

The chain joins TRBV13 to TRBJ1-4; D remains unclear. The CDR3 has 16 residues. Germline CDR1 is PRHDT and CDR2 is FYEKMQ (reference sequence). V was shortened by 2 bases and J by 1 base, with 11 bases between the two germline ends. Here the CDR3 DNA reads TGTGCCAGCAGCTTAACCCGGGGTGGAACTAATGAAAAACTGTTTTTT. Residues: CASSLTRGGTNEKLFF.

In regard to this clone: One end of the junction varies from germline; a read error may be responsible. The chain combines TRBV7-7 with TRBJ1-1, with D perhaps TRBD1 (5 bases). Germline CDR1 SSHAT, CDR2 FNYEAQ (reference sequence). The CDR3 is 16 residues long. CDR3 in amino acids: CASSPPPTASDTEAFF. The CDR3 region has the DNA TGTGCTAGCAGCCCCCCCCCGACAGCGTCGGACACTGAAGCTTTCTTT.

The chain has TRBV2 and TRBJ2-7; D perhaps matches TRBD2 (6 bases). The ends were cut back, 4 bases at V and 4 bases at J, with 14 bases in the middle. Germline values: CDR1 SNHLY, CDR2 FYNNEI. The CDR3 totals 14 residues. DNA for the CDR3: TGTGCCAGCAGTGTGTCGGGAGACATGTACGAGCAGTACTTC. Protein: CASSVSGDMYEQYF.

The genes are TRBV11-3 and TRBJ2-1; TRBD1 agrees at 10 bases. The V segment lost 2 bases and the J segment 5 bases; nucleotides outside the gene matches: 3. Germline V gene lookup returns CDR1 SGHNT and CDR2 YENEEA. The CDR3 is 15 amino acids. CDR3 coding DNA: TGTGCCAGCAGCTTACGGGGGACAGGGGACAATGAGCAGTTCTTC. It is translated as CASSLRGTGDNEQFF.

This clone was counted once. The chain joins TRBV19 to TRBJ2-5; D perhaps matches TRBD1 (6 bases). In germline, CDR1 is LNHDA, CDR2 SQIVND (reference sequence). This CDR3 is 14 amino acids long. Trimming took off 7 bases at V and 5 bases at J, with 17 bases between the two ends. In nucleotides, the CDR3 is TGTGCCAGTACGTCAGGGGTGACTTGGGAGACCCAGTACTTC. Translation: CASTSGVTWETQYF.

The CDR3 DNA sequence: TGTGCCAGCAGGGAAAACAGGGGGCGGGTCACTGAAGCTTTCTTT. Translating it yields CASRENRGRVTEAFF. The chain is built from TRBV2 and TRBJ1-1; 9 bases map to TRBD1. Germline V gives CDR1 SNHLY, CDR2 FYNNEI. The CDR3 totals 15 residues. Trimming at V came to 6 bases and at J to 4 bases, leaving 9 bases not matched to a gene. The full variable domain, its missing parts supplied by reference TRBV2 and TRBJ1-1, is EPEVTQTPSHQVTQMGQEVILRCVPISNHLYFYWYRQILGQKVEFLVSFYNNEISEKSEIFDDQFSVERPDGSNFTLKIRSTKLEDSAMYFCASRENRGRVTEAFFGQGTRLTVV.

The CDR3 here is CASSLAVVEAKGYTF. DNA of the CDR3: TGTGCCAGCAGCTTGGCCGTTGTGGAGGCTAAAGGCTACACCTTC. The chain uses TRBV5-4 and TRBJ1-2; no firm D call. Looked up from germline, CDR1 is SGHNT and CDR2 is YYREEE (reference sequence). The V and J ends lost 0 bases and 8 bases respectively, with 17 bases between them. The CDR3 sequence is 15 residues long.

The chain combines TRBV5-1 with TRBJ2-3; TRBD1 aligns across 11 bases. J gave up 7 bases and V 3 bases, and 7 bases lay outside the gene matches. Germline assignment: CDR1 SGHRS and CDR2 YFSETQ. The CDR3 totals 15 residues. The CDR3 loop is CASSSGQGGINTQYF. The DNA for the CDR3 is TGCGCCAGCAGCTCGGGACAGGGGGGAATAAATACGCAGTATTTT.

This chain links TRBV7-2 with TRBJ2-7; D uncertain. The V end was cut by 1 base, the J end by 6 bases, with 16 bases between. The CDR3 runs to 15 residues. Germline loops: CDR1 SGHTA, CDR2 FQGNSA. CDR3 in amino acids: CASSLGSSLRSEQYF. CDR3 in DNA: TGTGCCAGCAGCTTAGGGAGTTCCCTCCGCTCCGAGCAGTACTTC.

The gene calls are TRBV7-2 and TRBJ2-1; 14 bases map to TRBD2. The CDR3 has 18 amino acids. V was clipped by 1 base and J by 3 bases; unmatched bases: 5. Germline assignment: CDR1 SGHTA and CDR2 FQGNSA. CDR3 in DNA: TGTGCCAGCAGCTTAGGGGGACTAGCGGGAGTACGCTACAATGAGCAGTTCTTC. This codes for CASSLGGLAGVRYNEQFF.

The chain carries TRBV28 and TRBJ1-6; D unresolved. The CDR3 has 14 residues. Trimming pared 2 bases from V and 7 bases from J, leaving 9 bases between. Germline lookup yields CDR1 MDHEN and CDR2 SYDVKM. DNA for the CDR3: TGTGCCAGCAGTTTAGGCGGGCGGAATTCACCCCTCCACTTT. Translated, it gives CASSLGGRNSPLHF.

This clone was seen only a few times. The chain couples TRBV10-3 to TRBJ1-3, with a possible D match to TRBD1 (5 bases). This CDR3 contains 11 residues. Deletions cut 4 bases from V and 9 bases from J, with 7 bases between. Germline CDR1 is ENHRY and CDR2 is SYGVKD. Here the CDR3 reads CAISGGGTIYF. The CDR3 region has the DNA TGTGCCATCAGTGGCGGGGGCACCATATATTTT.

This rearrangement joins TRBV18 to TRBJ1-1, with 10 bases fitting TRBD1. V lost 6 bases and J lost 11; bases outside the gene matches: 6. The CDR3 runs 12 residues. The germline V gene encodes CDR1 KGHSH and CDR2 LQKENI. The CDR3 loop reads CASSIGTGEAFF. CDR3 nucleotide sequence: TGTGCCAGCTCGATAGGGACAGGGGAGGCTTTCTTT.

This clone appeared a single time. The chain uses TRBV29-1 and TRBJ1-5, with 9 bases aligning to TRBD1. CDR3 length: 13 residues. With 7 bases clipped from V and 6 bases from J, the junction kept 7 bases outside the gene matches. The germline gives CDR1 SQVTM, CDR2 ANQGSEA. CDR3 in amino acids: CSAGDREGQPQHF. The CDR3 DNA reads as TGCAGCGCCGGGGACAGGGAAGGTCAGCCCCAGCATTTT. Supplemented by reference TRBV29-1 and TRBJ1-5, the full variable domain reads SAVISQKPSRDICQRGTSLTIQCQVDSQVTMMFWYRQQPGQSLTLIATANQGSEATYESGFVIDKFPISRPNLTFSTLTVSNMSPEDSSIYLCSAGDREGQPQHFGDGTRLSIL.